This T cell receptor (beta chain) emerged from a study of control samples from healthy donors and cancer patients. V lost 1 base and J lost 0, with 10 bases in between. The CDR3 is 15 residues long. The germline V gene encodes CDR1 MNHEY and CDR2 SMNVEV (reference sequence). Sequencing used immunoSEQ multiplex PCR; TCRdb keeps in-frame clones, though not all of them. Listed are about 210,000 clones; approximately 2.2% falls within the top ten. The V and J genes are TRBV27 and TRBJ2-7, with D perhaps given as TRBD1 or TRBD2 (5 bases each). What was sequenced was blood. The clonotype was recovered from a woman in her twenties or thirties in good health. The CDR3: CASSLYGASSYEQYF. As DNA, the CDR3 is TGTGCCAGCAGTTTATACGGGGCTAGCTCCTACGAGCAGTACTTC.